A single sample gave rise to the 18 T cell receptor beta chains below, sequenced in a study of CD8 T cells in Susac syndrome. Random hexamers were used to reverse transcribe roughly 0.5 to 1 ug of RNA. TCRdb re-called the immunoSEQ multiplex PCR reads with MiXCR, one entry per CDR3 protein. This table holds about 100,000 distinct CDR3 sequences, about 95% found once. The sequenced material came from CD8+ T cells from PBMCs. These receptors came from a human donor with Susac syndrome.

This chain joins TRBV5-1 and TRBJ2-4; D is undetermined. There are 14 residues in the CDR3. The V end was cut by 0 bases, the J end by 5 bases, with 9 bases between. Per the germline V gene, CDR1 is SGHRS and CDR2 is YFSETQ. CDR3 protein: CASSLDGHENIQYF. In nucleotides, the CDR3 is TGCGCCAGCAGCTTGGATGGTCACGAAAACATTCAGTACTTC.

This chain joins TRBV5-1 and TRBJ2-1, with D uncertain. CDR1 and CDR2 from the germline V gene are SGHRS and YFSETQ. The CDR3 has 15 residues. Trimming left V 4 bases short and J 0 bases short, with 11 bases between. The CDR3 DNA follows: TGCGCCAGCAGCCCCGACATTAGCTCCTACAATGAGCAGTTCTTC. Translation: CASSPDISSYNEQFF.

The chain links TRBV29-1 to TRBJ2-1; 7 positions agree with TRBD1. Per the germline V gene, CDR1 is SQVTM and CDR2 is ANQGSEA. With 3 bases clipped from V and 9 bases from J, the junction kept 2 bases outside the gene matches. The CDR3 is 11 amino acids. CDR3 nucleotides: TGCAGCGTTGATCAGGGGGTTGAGCAGTTCTTC. It encodes CSVDQGVEQFF.

The chain recombines TRBV12-3 or TRBV12-4 with TRBJ1-5; tentative D call: TRBD1 (6 bases). V gave up 5 bases and J gave up 0 bases, with 8 bases separating them. The CDR3 is made up of 14 amino acids. The CDR3 reads CASSGQYSNQPQHF. In nucleotides, the CDR3 is TGTGCCAGCAGTGGACAGTATAGCAATCAGCCCCAGCATTTT.

The chain combines TRBV18 with TRBJ2-6; tentatively, D is TRBD2 (6 bases). V was shortened by 1 base and J by 4 bases, with 23 bases between the two germline ends. The CDR3 totals 20 residues. CDR1 is KGHSH, CDR2 LQKENI, per germline. The CDR3 loop reads CASSPRLFGGSDSGANVLTF. For the CDR3, the DNA is TGTGCCAGCTCACCACGTCTTTTCGGGGGATCTGACTCCGGGGCCAACGTCCTGACTTTC.

The chain employs TRBV19 and TRBJ2-7; D possibly corresponds to TRBD2 (6 bases). With 3 bases removed from V and 0 bases from J, the gap between germline ends came to 9 bases. This CDR3 region has 14 residues. Germline V gives CDR1 LNHDA, CDR2 SQIVND (reference sequence). The CDR3 DNA reads as TGTGCCAGTAGTATCGCGGGGCCCTCCTACGAGCAGTACTTC. It codes for CASSIAGPSYEQYF. Together with reference TRBV19 and TRBJ2-7, the CDR3 gives the full variable domain: DGGITQSPKYLFRKEGQNVTLSCEQNLNHDAMYWYRQDPGQGLRLIYYSQIVNDFQKGDIAEGYSVSREKKESFPLTVTSAQKNPTAFYLCASSIAGPSYEQYFGPGTRLTVT.

The chain joins TRBV5-6 to TRBJ1-2; perhaps TRBD1 as D (5 bases). CDR3 length: 15 residues. Trimming cost V 3 bases and J 4 bases, with 16 bases left between them. Germline V gives CDR1 SGHDT, CDR2 YYEEEE. The CDR3 here is CASSSRTTALYGYTF. DNA of the CDR3: TGTGCCAGCAGCTCGAGGACGACAGCTCTCTATGGCTACACCTTC.

The chain couples TRBV28 to TRBJ2-7; D is undetermined. The ends were cut back, 3 bases at V and 0 bases at J, with 9 bases in the middle. The CDR3 extends over 14 amino acids. Per the germline V gene, CDR1 is MDHEN and CDR2 is SYDVKM. This CDR3 reads CASSFRRTSYEQYF. CDR3 sequence (DNA): TGTGCCAGCAGTTTTCGCCGAACCTCCTACGAGCAGTACTTC.

The chain couples TRBV10-2 to TRBJ1-2, with TRBD1 as a possible D gene (5 bases). The ends were cut back, 9 bases at V and 5 bases at J, with 13 bases in the middle. Germline CDR1 is WSHSY and CDR2 is SAAADI. The CDR3 is 12 amino acids. In DNA, the CDR3 is TGCGCCAGTACCGGGACGGAGTATGGCTACACCTTC. Translating it yields CASTGTEYGYTF.

The rearrangement links TRBV23-1 to TRBJ2-5; tentative D call: TRBD1 (7 bases). TRBV23-1 is reported as an ORF; its role is uncertain. V was clipped by 7 bases and J by 2 bases, with 14 bases between them. There are 14 residues in the CDR3. DNA for the CDR3: TGCGCCAGCACTCCCAGGGGGACTCAAGAGACCCAGTACTTC. Protein product: CASTPRGTQETQYF.

This rearrangement joins TRBV6-6 to TRBJ2-7; no clear D gene. The CDR3 consists of 15 residues. V was trimmed by 5 bases and J by 4 bases, leaving 18 bases between them. CDR1 is MNHNY and CDR2 is SVGAGI in the germline V gene (reference sequence). The CDR3 here is CASSPQQLEDYEQYF. CDR3 bases: TGTGCCAGCAGTCCGCAACAGTTGGAAGATTACGAGCAGTACTTC.

This chain joins TRBV20-1 and TRBJ2-5; weak D call: TRBD2 (5 bases). Germline V gene lookup returns CDR1 DFQATT and CDR2 SNEGSKA (reference sequence). The germline V and J ends were trimmed by 8 bases and 3 bases, with 10 bases remaining between them. The CDR3 totals 11 residues. The CDR3 nucleotides are TGCAGTCTCCGGGAAGAAGAGACCCAGTACTTC. Translating it yields CSLREEETQYF.

Turning to this clonotype: Compared with germline, one end of the junction differs, possibly owing to a read error. The chain uses TRBV20-1 and TRBJ2-3; 7 bases are shared with TRBD1. CDR3 length: 12 residues. Germline V gene lookup returns CDR1 DFQATT and CDR2 SNEGSKA (reference sequence). CDR3 sequence reads: CSATGAVHTQYF. The CDR3 nucleotides are TGCAGCGCTACAGGGGCTGTTCATACGCAGTATTTT.

The CDR3 loop reads CASSRQVNQPQHF. The CDR3 DNA reads TGTGCCAGCAGCCGACAGGTCAATCAGCCCCAGCATTTT. The chain is built from TRBV3-1 and TRBJ1-5; a possible D gene is TRBD1 (6 bases). The CDR3 loop spans 13 amino acids. Trimming removed 4 bases from V and 3 bases from J, with 7 bases in between. In germline, CDR1 is LGHDT, CDR2 YNNKEL (reference sequence).

The chain uses TRBV4-1 and TRBJ2-7, with a weak D call TRBD2 (6 bases). Between the trimmed V and J ends, which lost 3 bases and 2 bases, there was a span of 17 bases. Germline values: CDR1 MGHRA, CDR2 YSYEKL. The CDR3 sequence is 16 residues long. This chain's CDR3 is CASSHAPGTSTYEQYF. DNA of the CDR3: TGCGCCAGCAGCCATGCCCCCGGGACTTCAACCTACGAGCAGTACTTC.

The CDR3 reads CASSQDFVASGANVLTF. CDR3 bases: TGCGCCAGCAGCCAAGATTTCGTAGCCTCTGGGGCCAACGTCCTGACTTTC. J is TRBJ2-6 and V is TRBV4-1; no reliable D call. The germline V gene has CDR1 MGHRA and CDR2 YSYEKL. This CDR3 is 17 amino acids long. The V end lost 0 bases, the J end lost 0 bases, and 9 bases lay between the germline ends.

This rearrangement joins TRBV12-3 or TRBV12-4 to TRBJ1-4; unclear D gene. Trimming cost V 6 bases and J 2 bases, with 10 bases left between them. This CDR3 has 14 residues. CDR3 DNA sequence: TGTGCCAGCAGGAAATCAGCTACTAATGAAAAACTGTTTTTT. It is translated as CASRKSATNEKLFF.

The V call is TRBV15, the J call TRBJ1-4; D is undetermined. CDR1 and CDR2 (germline): LNHNV, YYDKDF (reference sequence). The CDR3 consists of 17 residues. V was pared by 0 bases and J by 0 bases, with 11 bases between. The CDR3 nucleotides are TGTGCCACCAGCAGAGATCGGCCGGGAGCAACTAATGAAAAACTGTTTTTT. Translating gives CATSRDRPGATNEKLFF.